This section outlines one TCR beta chain sequence together with its context. Its target is not known. The table came from immunoSEQ multiplex PCR; TCRdb's copy has only in-frame clones and leaves some out. Among millions of clones, more than 85% were seen once, and the ten largest hold about 0.39%. CDR1 is SGHRS, CDR2 YFSETQ, per germline. The CDR3 is 12 amino acids. The germline V and J ends were trimmed by 4 bases and 14 bases, with 16 bases remaining between them. This sample was included in a study of shared clonotypes between healthy human individuals. Study results and limitations: Naive CD4 clonotypes were shared across a handful of donors at 5% to 6%.

The gene calls are TRBV5-1 and TRBJ2-1; D is perhaps TRBD2 (6 bases). Input material: naive CD4+ T cells from PBMCs. Subset denoted: CD45RA+ positively selected. This clonotype was sampled from a man in his late teens or twenties in good health. Some clones in this sample may be carry-over from other donors' samples. CDR3 sequence (DNA): TGCGCCAGCAGCCCAGAACGGGGAGGCAAGTTCTTC. This translates into CASSPERGGKFF.